Shown below are 10 T cell receptor beta chains from a single sample sequenced in a study of cytomegalovirus exposure and HLA in healthy donors. PCR amplification relied on 60 Vbeta primers (plus 13 Jbeta primers). Generated by immunoSEQ multiplex PCR, the TCRdb table keeps only in-frame clones and is missing some. In the table there are 150,000 to 200,000 clones, 80% of which are singletons. The sequenced sample consisted of PBMCs. All receptors come from a boy between 5 and 17 years old in good health and CMV-seronegative.

The rearrangement joins TRBV7-2 to TRBJ2-7, with 9 bases lining up with TRBD2. The germline V gene encodes CDR1 SGHTA and CDR2 FQGNSA. Trimming took 7 bases from V and 3 from J; bases not matched to a gene: 10. The CDR3 has 15 residues. CDR3 coding DNA: TGTGCCAGCACTTTAAATAGCGGGAGTAACTACGAGCAGTACTTC. This sequence encodes CASTLNSGSNYEQYF.

This chain links TRBV7-2 with TRBJ1-2; D gene ambiguous. Germline CDR1 is SGHTA and CDR2 is FQGNSA. V was shortened by 7 bases and J by 0 bases, with 6 bases between the two germline ends. This CDR3 region has 12 residues. The CDR3 loop is CASTVPNYGYTF. The DNA of the CDR3 is TGTGCCAGCACGGTCCCTAACTATGGCTACACCTTC.

This chain joins TRBV2 and TRBJ2-7; 7 nucleotides align to TRBD1. The CDR3 sequence is 11 residues long. J gave up 6 bases and V 6 bases, and 2 bases lay outside the gene matches. Per the germline V gene, CDR1 is SNHLY and CDR2 is FYNNEI. In DNA, the CDR3 is TGTGCCAGCAGCAGGGGGAGCGAGCAGTACTTC. This gives the protein CASSRGSEQYF.

The chain employs TRBV29-1 and TRBJ2-4; D possibly corresponds to TRBD2 (5 bases). The CDR3 contains 11 residues. V was shortened by 6 bases and J by 7 bases, with 10 bases between the two germline ends. Per the germline V gene, CDR1 is SQVTM and CDR2 is ANQGSEA. The CDR3 region is CSVETGNIQYF. DNA of the CDR3: TGCAGCGTGGAGACGGGGAACATTCAGTACTTC.

This clone showed up just a few times. V usage is TRBV30 and J usage is TRBJ1-3, with a weak D call TRBD1 (5 bases). Germline lookup yields CDR1 GTSNPN and CDR2 SVGIG (reference sequence). Trimming pared 4 bases from V and 0 bases from J, leaving 13 bases between. The CDR3 covers 15 residues. The CDR3 is CAWKGVAYSGNTIYF. CDR3 DNA sequence: TGTGCCTGGAAAGGGGTCGCGTACTCTGGAAACACCATATATTTT. The full variable domain, with the rest looked up from reference TRBV30 and TRBJ1-3, is SQTIHQWPATLVQPVGSPLSLECTVEGTSNPNLYWYRQAAGRGLQLLFYSVGIGQISSEVPQNLSASRPQDRQFILSSKKLLLSDSGFYLCAWKGVAYSGNTIYFGEGSWLTVV.

The chain carries TRBV30 and TRBJ2-7; tentative D call: TRBD2 (6 bases). This CDR3 is built from 17 residues. The V and J ends lost 8 bases and 3 bases respectively, with 29 bases between them. Germline V gene lookup returns CDR1 GTSNPN and CDR2 SVGIG (reference sequence). In nucleotides, the CDR3 is TGTGCCGGAAGATCAACCGCGGGGCGCGCCTCAAACTACGAGCAGTACTTC. This translates into CAGRSTAGRASNYEQYF.

The chain joins TRBV6-1 to TRBJ2-7, with D possibly being TRBD1 (5 bases). This CDR3 has 15 amino acids. The germline CDR1 and CDR2 sequences are MNHNS and SASEGT. V lost 2 bases, J lost 2 bases, and 13 bases lay in between. The CDR3 reads CASSERRQTPYEQYF. The DNA of the CDR3 is TGTGCCAGCAGTGAAAGGAGACAGACACCCTACGAGCAGTACTTC.

The gene calls are TRBV5-1 and TRBJ1-2; D is perhaps TRBD1 (5 bases). Germline V gene sequence: CDR1 SGHRS, CDR2 YFSETQ. The CDR3 loop spans 15 amino acids. V dropped 2 bases and J dropped 0 bases, with 11 bases sitting between them. The DNA for the CDR3 is TGCGCCAGCAGCTTAGACAGCTTACCTAACTATGGCTACACCTTC. Its protein product is CASSLDSLPNYGYTF.

The chain links TRBV7-8 to TRBJ2-5; D not resolved. From germline, CDR1 is SGHVS and CDR2 FQNEAQ. Trimming stripped 5 bases from V and 0 bases from J, with 10 bases between. The CDR3 runs to 14 residues. The CDR3 DNA reads TGTGCCAGCAGCCCAAGCGAATACCAAGAGACCCAGTACTTC. Amino acids: CASSPSEYQETQYF. The entire variable domain, with the rest obtained from reference TRBV7-8 and TRBJ2-5, is as follows: GAGVSQSPRYKVAKRGQDVALRCDPISGHVSLFWYQQALGQGPEFLTYFQNEAQLDKSGLPSDRFFAERPEGSVSTLKIQRTQQEDSAVYLCASSPSEYQETQYFGPGTRLLVL.

The V call is TRBV30, the J call TRBJ2-7; no clear D. In germline, CDR1 is GTSNPN, CDR2 SVGIG (reference sequence). The length of the CDR3 is 17 residues. Trimming pared 0 bases from V and 6 bases from J, leaving 24 bases between. This CDR3 is CAWSVLGAGPPIGEQYF. The CDR3 DNA sequence: TGTGCCTGGAGTGTACTTGGTGCAGGCCCTCCTATTGGCGAGCAGTACTTC.